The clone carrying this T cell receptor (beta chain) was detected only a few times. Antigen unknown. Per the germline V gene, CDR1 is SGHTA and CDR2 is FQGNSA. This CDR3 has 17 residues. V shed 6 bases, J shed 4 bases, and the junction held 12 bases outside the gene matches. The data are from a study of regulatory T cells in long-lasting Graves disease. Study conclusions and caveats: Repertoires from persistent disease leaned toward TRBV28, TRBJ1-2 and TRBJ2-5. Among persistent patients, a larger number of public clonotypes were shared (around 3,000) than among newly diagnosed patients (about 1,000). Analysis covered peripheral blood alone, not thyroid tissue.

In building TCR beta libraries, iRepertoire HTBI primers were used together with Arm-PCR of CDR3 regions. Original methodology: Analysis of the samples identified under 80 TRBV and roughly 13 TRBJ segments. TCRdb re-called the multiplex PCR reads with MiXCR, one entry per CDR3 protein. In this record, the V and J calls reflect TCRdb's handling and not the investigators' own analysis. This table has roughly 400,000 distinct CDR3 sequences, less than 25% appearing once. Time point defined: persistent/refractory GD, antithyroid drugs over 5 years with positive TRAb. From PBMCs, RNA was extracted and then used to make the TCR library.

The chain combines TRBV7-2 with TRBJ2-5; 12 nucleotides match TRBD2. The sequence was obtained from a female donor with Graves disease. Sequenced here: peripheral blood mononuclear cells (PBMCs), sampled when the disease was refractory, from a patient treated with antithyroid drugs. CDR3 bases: TGTGCCAGCAGACGTCTAGCGGGAGGGGCGGGTCGAGAGACCCAGTACTTC. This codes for CASRRLAGGAGRETQYF.